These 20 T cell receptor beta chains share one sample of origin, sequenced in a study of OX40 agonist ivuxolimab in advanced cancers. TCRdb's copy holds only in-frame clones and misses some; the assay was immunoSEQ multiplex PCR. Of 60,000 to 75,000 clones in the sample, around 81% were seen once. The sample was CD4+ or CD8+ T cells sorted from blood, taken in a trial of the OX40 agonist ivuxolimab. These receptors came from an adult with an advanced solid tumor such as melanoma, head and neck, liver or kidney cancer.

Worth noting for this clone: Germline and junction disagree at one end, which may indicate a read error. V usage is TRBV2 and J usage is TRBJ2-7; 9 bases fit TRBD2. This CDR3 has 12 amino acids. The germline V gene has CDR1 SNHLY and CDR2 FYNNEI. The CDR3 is CASSLIAGALNF. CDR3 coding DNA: TGTGCCAGCAGTCTAATAGCGGGGGCTTTAAACTTC.

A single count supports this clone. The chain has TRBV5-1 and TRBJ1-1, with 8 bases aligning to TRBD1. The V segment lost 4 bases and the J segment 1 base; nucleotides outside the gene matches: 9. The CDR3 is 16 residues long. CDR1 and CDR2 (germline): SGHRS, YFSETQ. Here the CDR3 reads CASSPLAGGKNTEAFF. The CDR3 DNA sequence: TGCGCCAGCAGCCCACTCGCAGGGGGCAAGAACACTGAAGCTTTCTTT.

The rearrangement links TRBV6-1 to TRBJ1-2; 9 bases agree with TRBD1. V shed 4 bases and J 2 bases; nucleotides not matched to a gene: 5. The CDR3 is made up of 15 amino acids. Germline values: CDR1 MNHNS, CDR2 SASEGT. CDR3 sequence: CASSARTGVNYGYTF. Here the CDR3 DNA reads TGTGCCAGCAGTGCAAGGACAGGGGTGAACTATGGCTACACCTTC.

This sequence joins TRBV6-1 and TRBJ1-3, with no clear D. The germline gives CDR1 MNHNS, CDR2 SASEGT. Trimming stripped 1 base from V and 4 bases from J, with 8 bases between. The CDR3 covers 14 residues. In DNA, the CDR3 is TGTGCCAGCAGTGAAGTGGGTAGGGGAAACACCATATATTTT. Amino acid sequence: CASSEVGRGNTIYF.

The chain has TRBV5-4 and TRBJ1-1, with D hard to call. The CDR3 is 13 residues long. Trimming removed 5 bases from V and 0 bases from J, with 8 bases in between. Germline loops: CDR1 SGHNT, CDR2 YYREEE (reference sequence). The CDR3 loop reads CASRAQMNTEAFF. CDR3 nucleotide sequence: TGTGCCAGCAGGGCGCAGATGAACACTGAAGCTTTCTTT.

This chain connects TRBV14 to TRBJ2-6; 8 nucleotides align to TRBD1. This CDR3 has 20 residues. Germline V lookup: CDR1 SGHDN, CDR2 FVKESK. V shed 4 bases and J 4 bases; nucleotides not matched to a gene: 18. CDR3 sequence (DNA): TGTGCCAGCAGCCTCTTAGGGAGTGGCAGGGGGCGCATCGGGGCCAACGTCCTGACTTTC. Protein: CASSLLGSGRGRIGANVLTF.

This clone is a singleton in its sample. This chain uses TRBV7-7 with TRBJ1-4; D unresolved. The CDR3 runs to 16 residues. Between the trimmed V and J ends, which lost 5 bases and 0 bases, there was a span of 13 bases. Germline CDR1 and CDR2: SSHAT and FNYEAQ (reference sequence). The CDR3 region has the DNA TGTGCCAGCAGCCCCCAGCTAGTTGCAACTAATGAAAAACTGTTTTTT. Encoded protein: CASSPQLVATNEKLFF.

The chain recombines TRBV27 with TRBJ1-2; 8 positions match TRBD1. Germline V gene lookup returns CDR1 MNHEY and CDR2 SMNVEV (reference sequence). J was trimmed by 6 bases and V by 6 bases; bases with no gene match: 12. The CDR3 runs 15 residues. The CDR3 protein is CASRSPTGAPHGYTF. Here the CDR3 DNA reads TGTGCCAGCAGATCCCCGACAGGGGCTCCGCATGGCTACACCTTC.

The CDR3 reads CSVGGLGGYTF. DNA for the CDR3: TGCAGCGTAGGGGGTTTGGGCGGCTACACCTTC. This sequence joins TRBV29-1 and TRBJ1-2; D possibly corresponds to TRBD1 (6 bases). The germline V and J ends were trimmed by 6 bases and 8 bases, with 13 bases remaining between them. CDR1 is SQVTM and CDR2 is ANQGSEA in the germline V gene. The CDR3 covers 11 residues.

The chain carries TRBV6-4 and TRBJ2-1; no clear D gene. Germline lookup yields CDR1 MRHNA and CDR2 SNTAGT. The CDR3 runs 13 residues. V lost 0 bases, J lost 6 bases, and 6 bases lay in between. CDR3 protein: CASSDSLGNEQFF. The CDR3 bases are TGTGCCAGCAGTGACTCGCTGGGCAATGAGCAGTTCTTC.

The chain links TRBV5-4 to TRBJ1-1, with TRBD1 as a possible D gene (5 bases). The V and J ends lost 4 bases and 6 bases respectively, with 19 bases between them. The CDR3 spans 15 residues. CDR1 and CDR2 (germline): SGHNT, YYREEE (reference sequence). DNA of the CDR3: TGTGCCAGCAGCCAAGTAGGGGAGATGAGCGCTGAAGCTTTCTTT. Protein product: CASSQVGEMSAEAFF.

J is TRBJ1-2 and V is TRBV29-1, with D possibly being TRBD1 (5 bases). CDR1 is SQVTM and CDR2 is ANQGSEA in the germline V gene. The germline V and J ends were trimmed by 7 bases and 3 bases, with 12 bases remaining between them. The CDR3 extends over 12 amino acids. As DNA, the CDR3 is TGCAGCGACAGGACATTAGACTATGGCTACACCTTC. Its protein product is CSDRTLDYGYTF. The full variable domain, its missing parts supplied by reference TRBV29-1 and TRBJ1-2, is SAVISQKPSRDICQRGTSLTIQCQVDSQVTMMFWYRQQPGQSLTLIATANQGSEATYESGFVIDKFPISRPNLTFSTLTVSNMSPEDSSIYLCSDRTLDYGYTFGSGTRLTVV.

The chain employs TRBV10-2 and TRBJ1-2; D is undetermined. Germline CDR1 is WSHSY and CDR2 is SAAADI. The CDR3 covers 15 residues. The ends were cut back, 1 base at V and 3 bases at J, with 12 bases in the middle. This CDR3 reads CASSEYSQGHYGYTF. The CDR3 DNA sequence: TGCGCCAGCAGTGAGTATAGCCAAGGACACTATGGCTACACCTTC.

CDR3 sequence: CASSLTMNTEAFF. The CDR3 region has the DNA TGTGCCAGCAGTTTAACGATGAACACTGAAGCTTTCTTT. V and J are TRBV2 and TRBJ1-1; D ambiguous. The CDR3 is 13 residues long. V was trimmed by 5 bases and J by 0 bases, leaving 7 bases between them. The germline CDR1 and CDR2 sequences are SNHLY and FYNNEI.

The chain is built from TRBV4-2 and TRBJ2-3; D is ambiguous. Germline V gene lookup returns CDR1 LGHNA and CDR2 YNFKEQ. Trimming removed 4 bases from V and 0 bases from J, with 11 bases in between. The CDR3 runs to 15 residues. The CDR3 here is CASSPATASTDTQYF. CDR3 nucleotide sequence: TGTGCCAGCAGCCCGGCAACTGCTAGCACAGATACGCAGTATTTT.

CDR3 amino acids: CASSSSFDLRDYGYTF. CDR3 nucleotide sequence: TGTGCCAGCAGCTCCTCTTTCGACCTACGGGACTATGGCTACACCTTC. V gene TRBV7-9 combines with J gene TRBJ1-2; D gene unclear. The CDR3 has 16 residues. Trimming left V 4 bases short and J 3 bases short, with 18 bases between. Germline CDR1 SEHNR, CDR2 FQNEAQ (reference sequence).

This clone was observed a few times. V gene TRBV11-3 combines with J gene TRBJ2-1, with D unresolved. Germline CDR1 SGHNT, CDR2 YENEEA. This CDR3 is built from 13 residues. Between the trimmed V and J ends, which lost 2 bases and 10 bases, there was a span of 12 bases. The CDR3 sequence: CASSLSLETEQFF. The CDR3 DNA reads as TGTGCCAGCAGCTTAAGCCTAGAAACCGAGCAGTTCTTC.

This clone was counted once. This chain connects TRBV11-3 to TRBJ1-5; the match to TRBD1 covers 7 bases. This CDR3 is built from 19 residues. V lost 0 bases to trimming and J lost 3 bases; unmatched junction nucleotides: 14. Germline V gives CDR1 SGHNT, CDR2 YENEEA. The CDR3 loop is CASSLERRGDSKLNQPQHF. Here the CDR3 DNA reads TGTGCCAGCAGCTTAGAAAGGAGGGGGGACAGCAAGCTCAATCAGCCCCAGCATTTT.

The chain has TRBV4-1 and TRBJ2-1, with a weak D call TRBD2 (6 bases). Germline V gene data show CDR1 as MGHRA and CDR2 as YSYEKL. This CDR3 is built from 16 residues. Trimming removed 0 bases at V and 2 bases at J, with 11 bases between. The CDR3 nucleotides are TGCGCCAGCAGCCAAGATGGAATAGCGGCCTACAATGAGCAGTTCTTC. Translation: CASSQDGIAAYNEQFF.

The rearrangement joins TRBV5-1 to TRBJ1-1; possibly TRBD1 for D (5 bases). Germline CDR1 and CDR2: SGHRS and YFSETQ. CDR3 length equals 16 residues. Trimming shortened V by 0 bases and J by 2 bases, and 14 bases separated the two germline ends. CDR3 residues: CASSLASGPINTEAFF. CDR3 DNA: TGCGCCAGCAGCTTGGCGTCGGGACCGATAAACACTGAAGCTTTCTTT.